This TCR beta chain was captured by sequencing in a study of early T cells in non-severe SARS-CoV-2 infection. For the study at large: Bulk RNA from unsorted whole blood was sequenced; chains were unpaired.

One entry per CDR3 protein, called by TCRdb with MiXCR from the 5' RACE reads. The sample consists of over 85,000 distinct CDR3 sequences, 15% to 20% of them appearing once. The sample taken for sequencing was whole blood. The receptor was derived from an adult who was a healthcare worker with PCR-confirmed SARS-CoV-2 infection or an uninfected control (not recorded which).

The CDR3 DNA is TGTGCCAGCAGTTTAGGGGACCTAGGCAATCAGCCCCAGCATTTT. Protein: CASSLGDLGNQPQHF. The rearrangement links TRBV12-3 or TRBV12-4 to TRBJ1-5, with D perhaps TRBD1 (5 bases). Trimming took 1 base from V and 2 from J, leaving 9 bases between them. This CDR3 region has 15 residues.